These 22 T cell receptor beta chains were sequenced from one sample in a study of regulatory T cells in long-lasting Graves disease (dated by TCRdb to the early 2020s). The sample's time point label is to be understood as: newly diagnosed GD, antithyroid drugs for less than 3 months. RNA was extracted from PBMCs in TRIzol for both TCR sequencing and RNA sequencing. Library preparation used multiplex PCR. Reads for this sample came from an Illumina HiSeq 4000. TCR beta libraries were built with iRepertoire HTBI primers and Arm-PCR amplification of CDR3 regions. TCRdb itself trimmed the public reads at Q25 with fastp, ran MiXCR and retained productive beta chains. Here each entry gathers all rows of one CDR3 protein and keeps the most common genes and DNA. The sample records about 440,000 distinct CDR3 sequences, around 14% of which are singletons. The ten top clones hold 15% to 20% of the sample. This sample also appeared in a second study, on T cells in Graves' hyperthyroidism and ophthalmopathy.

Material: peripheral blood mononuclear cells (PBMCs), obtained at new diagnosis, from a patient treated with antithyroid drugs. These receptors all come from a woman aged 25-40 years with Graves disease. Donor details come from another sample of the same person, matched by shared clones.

CDR3 amino acids: CASGSPGGAGGRTEAFF. CDR3 nucleotides: TGTGCCAGCGGGTCACCAGGGGGCGCTGGGGGCCGGACTGAAGCTTTCTTT. The chain joins TRBV9 to TRBJ1-1; 8 bases fit TRBD1. CDR1 SGDLS and CDR2 YYNGEE come from the germline V gene. Trimming took 7 bases from V and 5 from J; bases not matched to a gene: 19. The CDR3 is 17 amino acids.

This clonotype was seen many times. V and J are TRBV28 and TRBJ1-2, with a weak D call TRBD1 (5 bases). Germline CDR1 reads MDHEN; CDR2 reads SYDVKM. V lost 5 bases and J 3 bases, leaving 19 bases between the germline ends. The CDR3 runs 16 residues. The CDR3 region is CASSPGLRQNHYGYTF. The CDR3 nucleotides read TGTGCCAGCAGTCCCGGATTGAGACAGAACCACTATGGCTACACCTTC.

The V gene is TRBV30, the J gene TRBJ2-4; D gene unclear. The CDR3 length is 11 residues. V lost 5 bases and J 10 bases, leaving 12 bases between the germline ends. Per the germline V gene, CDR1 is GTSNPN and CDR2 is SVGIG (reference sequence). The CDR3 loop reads CAWRTGRIQYF. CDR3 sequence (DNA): TGTGCCTGGCGGACCGGACGGATTCAGTACTTC.

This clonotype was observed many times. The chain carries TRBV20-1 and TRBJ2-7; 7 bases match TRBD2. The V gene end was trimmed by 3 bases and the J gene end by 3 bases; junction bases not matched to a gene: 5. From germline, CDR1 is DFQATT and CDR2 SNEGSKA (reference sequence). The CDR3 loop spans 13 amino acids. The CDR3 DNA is TGCAGTGCTAGTACCCGGGAGGTCTACGAGCAGTACTTC. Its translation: CSASTREVYEQYF.

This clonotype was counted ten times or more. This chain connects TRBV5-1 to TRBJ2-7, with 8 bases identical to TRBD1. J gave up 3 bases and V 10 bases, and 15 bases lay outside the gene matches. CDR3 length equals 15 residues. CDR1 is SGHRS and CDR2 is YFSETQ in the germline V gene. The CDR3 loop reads CACTRSGGVIYEQYF. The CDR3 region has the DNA TGCGCCTGCACACGATCAGGGGGCGTTATCTACGAGCAGTACTTC.

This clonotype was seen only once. CDR3 sequence (DNA): TGTGCCAGCAGCTTACGGAGTGATAGCTACGAGCAGTACTTC. Protein: CASSLRSDSYEQYF. The chain carries TRBV7-6 and TRBJ2-7; D is unresolved. CDR1 is SGHVS, CDR2 FNYEAQ, per germline. This CDR3 is 14 amino acids long. Trimming took off 2 bases at V and 3 bases at J, with 11 bases between the two ends.

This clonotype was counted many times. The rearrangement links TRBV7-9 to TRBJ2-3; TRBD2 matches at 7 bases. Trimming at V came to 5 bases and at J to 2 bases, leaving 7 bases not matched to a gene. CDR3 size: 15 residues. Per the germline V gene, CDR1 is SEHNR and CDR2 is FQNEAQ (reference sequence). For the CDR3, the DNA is TGTGCCAGCAGCCTCCCGCTAGCGGACACAGATACGCAGTATTTT. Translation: CASSLPLADTDTQYF. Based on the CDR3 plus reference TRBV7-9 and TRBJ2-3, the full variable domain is DTGVSQNPRHKITKRGQNVTFRCDPISEHNRLYWYRQTLGQGPEFLTYFQNEAQLEKSRLLSDRFSAERPKGSFSTLEIQRTEQGDSAMYLCASSLPLADTDTQYFGPGTRLTVL.

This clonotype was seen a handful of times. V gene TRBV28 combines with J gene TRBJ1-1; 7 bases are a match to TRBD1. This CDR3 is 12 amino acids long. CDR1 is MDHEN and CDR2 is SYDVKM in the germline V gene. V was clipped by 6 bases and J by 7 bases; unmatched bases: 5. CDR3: CASRTHRGEAFF. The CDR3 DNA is TGTGCCAGCAGGACCCACAGGGGTGAAGCTTTCTTT.

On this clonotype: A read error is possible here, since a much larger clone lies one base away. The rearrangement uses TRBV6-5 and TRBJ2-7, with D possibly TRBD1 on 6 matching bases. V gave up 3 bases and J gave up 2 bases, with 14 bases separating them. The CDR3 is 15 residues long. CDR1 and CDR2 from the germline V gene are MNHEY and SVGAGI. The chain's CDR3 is CASSYDRLTPYEQYF. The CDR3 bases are TGTGCCAGCAGTTATGACAGGCTGACCCCCTACGAGCAGTACTTC.

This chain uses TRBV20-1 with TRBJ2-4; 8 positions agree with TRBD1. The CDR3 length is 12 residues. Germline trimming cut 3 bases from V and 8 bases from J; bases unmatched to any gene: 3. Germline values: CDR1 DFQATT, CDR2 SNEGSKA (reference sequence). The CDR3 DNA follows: TGCAGTGCTAGGACAGGGGTGGACATTCAGTACTTC. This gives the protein CSARTGVDIQYF.

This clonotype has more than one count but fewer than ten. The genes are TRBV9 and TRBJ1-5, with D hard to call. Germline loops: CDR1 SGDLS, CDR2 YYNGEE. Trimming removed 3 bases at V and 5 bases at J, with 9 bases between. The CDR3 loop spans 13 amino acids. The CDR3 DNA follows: TGTGCCAGCAGCGCAGCCCCAGATCAGCCCCAGCATTTT. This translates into CASSAAPDQPQHF. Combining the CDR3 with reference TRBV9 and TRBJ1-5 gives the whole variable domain DSGVTQTPKHLITATGQRVTLRCSPRSGDLSVYWYQQSLDQGLQFLIQYYNGEERAKGNILERFSAQQFPDLHSELNLSSLELGDSALYFCASSAAPDQPQHFGDGTRLSIL.

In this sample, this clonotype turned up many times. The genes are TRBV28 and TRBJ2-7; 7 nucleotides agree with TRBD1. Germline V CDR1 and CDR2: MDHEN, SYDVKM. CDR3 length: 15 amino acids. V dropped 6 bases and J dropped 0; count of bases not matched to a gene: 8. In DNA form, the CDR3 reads TGTGCCAGCAGCACAGGACAGGACAGCTCCTACGAGCAGTACTTC. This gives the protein CASSTGQDSSYEQYF.

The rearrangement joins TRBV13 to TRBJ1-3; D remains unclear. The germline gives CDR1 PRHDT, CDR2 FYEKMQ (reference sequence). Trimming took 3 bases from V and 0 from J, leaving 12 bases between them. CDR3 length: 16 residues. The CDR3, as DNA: TGTGCCAGCAGCTTGCCCTATGATTTCTCTGGAAACACCATATATTTT. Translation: CASSLPYDFSGNTIYF.

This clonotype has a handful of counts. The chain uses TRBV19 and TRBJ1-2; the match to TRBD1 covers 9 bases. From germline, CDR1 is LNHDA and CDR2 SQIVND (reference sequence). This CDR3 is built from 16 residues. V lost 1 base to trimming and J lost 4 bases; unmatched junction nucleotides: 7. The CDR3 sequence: CASSIVPTGGGYGYTF. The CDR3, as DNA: TGTGCCAGTAGTATAGTTCCGACAGGGGGAGGCTATGGCTACACCTTC.

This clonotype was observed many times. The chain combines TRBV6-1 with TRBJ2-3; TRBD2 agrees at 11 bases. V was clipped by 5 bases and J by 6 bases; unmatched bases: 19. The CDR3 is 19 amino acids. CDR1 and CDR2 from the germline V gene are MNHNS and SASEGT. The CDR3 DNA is TGTGCCAGCAGTCCCACTAGCGGGAGCGGTTACTCCCCGGCGGATACGCAGTATTTT. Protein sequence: CASSPTSGSGYSPADTQYF.

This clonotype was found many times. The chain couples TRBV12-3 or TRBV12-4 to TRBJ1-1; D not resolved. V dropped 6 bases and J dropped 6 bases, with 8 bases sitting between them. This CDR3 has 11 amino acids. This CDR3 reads CASRKSAEAFF. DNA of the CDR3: TGTGCCAGCAGAAAGTCCGCTGAAGCTTTCTTT.

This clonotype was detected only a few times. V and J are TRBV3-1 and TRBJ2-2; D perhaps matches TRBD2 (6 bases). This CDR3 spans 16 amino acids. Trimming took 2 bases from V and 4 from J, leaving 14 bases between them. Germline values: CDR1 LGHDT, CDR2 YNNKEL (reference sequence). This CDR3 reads CASSQLKLAGTGELFF. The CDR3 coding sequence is TGTGCCAGCAGCCAACTCAAACTAGCTGGCACCGGGGAGCTGTTTTTT.

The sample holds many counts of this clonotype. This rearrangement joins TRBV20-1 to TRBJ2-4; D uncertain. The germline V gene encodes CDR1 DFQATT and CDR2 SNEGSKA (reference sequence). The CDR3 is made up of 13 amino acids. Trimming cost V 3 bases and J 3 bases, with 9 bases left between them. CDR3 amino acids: CSARGNGKNIQYF. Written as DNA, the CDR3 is TGCAGTGCTAGGGGTAATGGCAAAAACATTCAGTACTTC.

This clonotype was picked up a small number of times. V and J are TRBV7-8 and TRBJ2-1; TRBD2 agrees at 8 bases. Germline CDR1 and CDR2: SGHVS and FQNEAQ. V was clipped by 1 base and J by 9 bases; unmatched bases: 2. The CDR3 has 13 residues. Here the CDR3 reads CASSLEREFEQFF. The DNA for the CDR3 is TGTGCCAGCAGCTTAGAGCGGGAGTTTGAGCAGTTCTTC.

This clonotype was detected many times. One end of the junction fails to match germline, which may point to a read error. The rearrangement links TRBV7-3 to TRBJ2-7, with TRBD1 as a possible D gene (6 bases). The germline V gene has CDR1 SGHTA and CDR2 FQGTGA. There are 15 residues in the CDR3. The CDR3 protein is CASSLTGASSDEQYF. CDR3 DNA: TGTGCCAGCAGCTTAACGGGGGCTAGCTCCGACGAGCAGTACTTC.

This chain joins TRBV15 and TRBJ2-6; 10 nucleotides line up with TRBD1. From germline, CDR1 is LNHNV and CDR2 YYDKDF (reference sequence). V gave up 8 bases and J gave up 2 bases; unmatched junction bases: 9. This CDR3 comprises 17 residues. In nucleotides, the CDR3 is TGTGCCACCCAATCCGGGACAGGGGAGGCTGGGGCCAACGTCCTGACTTTC. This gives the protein CATQSGTGEAGANVLTF.

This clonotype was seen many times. CDR3 DNA sequence: TGTGCCAGCAGCTATACCCGGGGCACAGATACGCAGTATTTT. Its protein is CASSYTRGTDTQYF. The chain links TRBV11-2 to TRBJ2-3; no clear D. This CDR3 region has 14 residues. CDR1 is SGHAT and CDR2 is FQNNGV in the germline V gene. V lost 4 bases and J lost 1, with 9 bases in between.